This TCR beta chain was observed in a study of blood T cell repertoires in COVID-19. With V trimmed by 3 bases and J by 0 bases, 6 bases remained unmatched. Germline V gene lookup returns CDR1 SGHNT and CDR2 YYREEE (reference sequence). This CDR3 comprises 16 residues. Participants came from roughly 24 US areas, aged about 18 to 89 years. Symptom resolution, clearance, or two negative PCRs marked donors in Cohort 3 as recovered. As handled by the study authors: Using reference gene primer amplification, nucleated cell counts were estimated. TCRdb's table, derived via immunoSEQ multiplex PCR, lists solely in-frame clones and lacks some. V and J calls and clone size come straight from that table; D and trimming were deduced from the DNA. The sample has over 150,000 clones, approximately 84% seen once. This clone was detected once.

Sequencing used PBMCs or T cells enriched from blood (not recorded which). This TCR derives from a man between 35 and 55 years old who had recovered from COVID-19. The V call is TRBV5-4, the J call TRBJ2-3; 8 bases are a match to TRBD1. The CDR3 region has the DNA TGTGCCAGCAGCTCCGCCTGGACAGGGAGCACAGATACGCAGTATTTT. It specifies CASSSAWTGSTDTQYF. Full variable domain (rest looked up from reference TRBV5-4 and TRBJ2-3): ETGVTQSPTHLIKTRGQQVTLRCSSQSGHNTVSWYQQALGQGPQFIFQYYREEENGRGNFPPRFSGLQFPNYSSELNVNALELDDSALYLCASSSAWTGSTDTQYFGPGTRLTVL.